This T cell receptor (beta chain) was sequenced during a study of beta chain features in type 1 diabetes. Study-level results: Whatever favoring of shorter templates PCR might show would apply equally to patients and controls.

The length of the CDR3 is 18 residues. V lost 0 bases, J lost 8 bases, and 13 bases stayed unmatched. Per germline, CDR1 LNHNV and CDR2 YYDKDF (reference sequence). cDNA synthesis used the whole RNA isolate, giving expressed TCRB sequences. The method was immunoSEQ multiplex PCR; TCRdb's version includes in-frame clones alone and lacks a portion of them. The repertoire consists of over 700,000 clones, with roughly a sixth occurring once and the leading ten covering 0.02% to 0.025%. The count of this clone is one. What it recognizes is unknown. The rearrangement links TRBV15 to TRBJ2-3; TRBD2 agrees at 11 bases. The TCR sequence derives from a woman between 18 and 30 years old in good health. Sequencing input: naive CD4+ T cells from blood. For the CDR3, the DNA is TGTGCCACCAGCAGAGATCCCCATAGCGGGAGGGCCCCAAGTACGCAGTATTTT. This gives the protein CATSRDPHSGRAPSTQYF.